This T cell receptor beta chain was obtained from a study of response to subunit inactivated influenza vaccine. In the case of this clonotype: Its specificity is not known.

Using its own MiXCR run on the RT-PCR reads, TCRdb lists one record per CDR3 protein. The data show more than 450,000 distinct CDR3 sequences, approximately 7.7% seen once. This CDR3 contains 13 residues. Between the trimmed V and J ends, which lost 10 bases and 3 bases, there was a span of 14 bases. Germline V gene sequence: CDR1 SEHNR, CDR2 FQNEAQ (reference sequence). Overall study results and limits: The authors put forward the suggestion that each seasonal influenza vaccination may bring in only a limited number of new T cells.

This chain uses TRBV7-9 with TRBJ2-3, with a possible D match to TRBD2 (6 bases). The source is a man aged 50-75 years who received an inactivated influenza vaccine. The sequencing used PBMCs from blood, collected roughly 24 months after vaccination. CDR3 DNA sequence: TGTGCCACTGGGGTCGGGGGTACAGATACGCAGTATTTT. Residues: CATGVGGTDTQYF.